The 12 T cell receptor beta chains below were found in one sample sequenced in a study of cytomegalovirus exposure and HLA in healthy donors. Both 60 Vbeta primers and 13 Jbeta primers went into the PCR. Only in-frame clones appear in the TCRdb table, and some are missing; sequencing was by immunoSEQ multiplex PCR. The sample carries some 190,000 clones, around nine tenths recorded once. Sequenced input: PBMCs. The receptors stem from a woman between 18 and 30 years old in good health and CMV-seronegative.

The chain is built from TRBV6-1 and TRBJ2-2; D gene unclear. The germline V gene encodes CDR1 MNHNS and CDR2 SASEGT. The CDR3 totals 13 residues. With 1 base removed from V and 8 bases from J, the gap between germline ends came to 8 bases. The CDR3 loop is CASSEVRLGELFF. DNA for the CDR3: TGTGCCAGCAGTGAAGTCCGACTGGGGGAGCTGTTTTTT.

The chain links TRBV10-3 to TRBJ2-3; 11 bases map to TRBD2. Germline CDR1 and CDR2: ENHRY and SYGVKD. Unmatched junction bases numbered 10, after V lost 2 bases and J lost 0 bases. The CDR3 runs 19 residues. This CDR3 reads CAISEISGGVYTSTDTQYF. CDR3 DNA: TGTGCCATCAGTGAGATTAGCGGGGGGGTATATACTAGCACAGATACGCAGTATTTT.

The chain employs TRBV9 and TRBJ1-1; TRBD1 might be the D (5 bases). The germline V gene encodes CDR1 SGDLS and CDR2 YYNGEE. V was cut by 4 bases and J by 4 bases, with 17 bases left in between. This CDR3 has 15 residues. CDR3 DNA: TGTGCCAGCAGCCCTACAAGCAGGGTGGGCACTGAAGCTTTCTTT. This translates into CASSPTSRVGTEAFF.

This sequence joins TRBV6-6 and TRBJ1-5, with 7 bases fitting TRBD1. Germline trimming cut 6 bases from V and 11 bases from J; bases unmatched to any gene: 13. The CDR3 is 14 residues long. Germline-derived CDR1 and CDR2 are MNHNY and SVGAGI (reference sequence). CDR3 coding DNA: TGTGCCAGCAGCCGACAGGGTGCGAGTGGGGCCCAGCATTTT. As protein: CASSRQGASGAQHF.

This clone was seen a handful of times. This chain links TRBV11-3 with TRBJ2-7; 8 positions agree with TRBD1. V shed 0 bases and J 1 base; nucleotides not matched to a gene: 14. Looked up from germline, CDR1 is SGHNT and CDR2 is YENEEA. The CDR3 extends over 19 amino acids. The CDR3 spells CASSLDPRRQGITSYEQYF. DNA for the CDR3: TGTGCCAGCAGCTTAGACCCCAGACGACAGGGGATAACATCCTACGAGCAGTACTTC. The whole variable domain, remainder taken from reference TRBV11-3 and TRBJ2-7, is EAGVVQSPRYKIIEKKQPVAFWCNPISGHNTLYWYLQNLGQGPELLIRYENEEAVDDSQLPKDRFSAERLKGVDSTLKIQPAELGDSAVYLCASSLDPRRQGITSYEQYFGPGTRLTVT.

This clone was seen a single time. The genes are TRBV7-2 and TRBJ2-3, with TRBD2 as a possible D gene (6 bases). The CDR3 sequence is 18 residues long. Germline V gene sequence: CDR1 SGHTA, CDR2 FQGNSA. V gave up 3 bases and J gave up 0 bases, with 19 bases separating them. The CDR3 is CASSLWIRGGTSTDTQYF. CDR3 sequence (DNA): TGTGCCAGCAGCTTGTGGATCCGTGGGGGGACTAGCACAGATACGCAGTATTTT.

This chain connects TRBV9 to TRBJ1-2, with TRBD1 identical over 9 bases. The V gene end was trimmed by 4 bases and the J gene end by 8 bases; junction bases not matched to a gene: 12. This CDR3 region has 15 residues. CDR1 and CDR2 (germline): SGDLS, YYNGEE. The CDR3 nucleotides read TGTGCCAGCAGCCTCCGTCCCGGGACAGGGTTCGGCTACACCTTC. This codes for CASSLRPGTGFGYTF.

This clone was counted a single time. This sequence joins TRBV28 and TRBJ2-7; D is possibly TRBD1 (6 bases). CDR3 size: 15 residues. Trimming took 3 bases from V and 6 from J, leaving 18 bases between them. From germline, CDR1 is MDHEN and CDR2 SYDVKM. The CDR3 nucleotides are TGTGCCAGCAGTTTTTCTGGTCCGCGCAGGGGCGAGCAGTACTTC. It yields the protein CASSFSGPRRGEQYF.

The chain couples TRBV2 to TRBJ1-5; TRBD1 might be the D (6 bases). The CDR3 contains 14 residues. Trimming removed 7 bases at V and 3 bases at J, with 13 bases between. CDR1 is SNHLY, CDR2 FYNNEI, per germline. This chain's CDR3 is CASTFGQPNQPQHF. CDR3 nucleotide sequence: TGTGCCAGCACGTTTGGACAGCCCAATCAGCCCCAGCATTTT.

This rearrangement joins TRBV15 to TRBJ2-2; TRBD1 might be the D (6 bases). The CDR3 is 17 amino acids. Trimming shortened V by 4 bases and J by 8 bases, and 23 bases separated the two germline ends. Per germline, CDR1 LNHNV and CDR2 YYDKDF (reference sequence). DNA for the CDR3: TGTGCCACCAGCATTTTGATCCGGGGACAAAGGGCTGGGGAGCTGTTTTTT. It is translated as CATSILIRGQRAGELFF.

The chain links TRBV4-1 to TRBJ2-7; 9 bases map to TRBD2. J lost 5 bases, V lost 1 base, and 0 bases had no gene match. Germline V CDR1 and CDR2: MGHRA, YSYEKL. The length of the CDR3 is 13 residues. CDR3 in DNA: TGCGCCAGCAGCCAAGGGACTAGCGACGAGCAGTACTTC. Translated: CASSQGTSDEQYF.

The J gene is TRBJ2-5, the V gene TRBV9, with D maybe TRBD2 (7 bases). V shed 1 base and J shed 7 bases, with 14 bases lying between them. Germline lookup yields CDR1 SGDLS and CDR2 YYNGEE. The length of the CDR3 is 14 residues. The CDR3 DNA follows: TGTGCCAGCAGCGTAACGGGGGGCGACGGGACCCAGTACTTC. It codes for CASSVTGGDGTQYF.